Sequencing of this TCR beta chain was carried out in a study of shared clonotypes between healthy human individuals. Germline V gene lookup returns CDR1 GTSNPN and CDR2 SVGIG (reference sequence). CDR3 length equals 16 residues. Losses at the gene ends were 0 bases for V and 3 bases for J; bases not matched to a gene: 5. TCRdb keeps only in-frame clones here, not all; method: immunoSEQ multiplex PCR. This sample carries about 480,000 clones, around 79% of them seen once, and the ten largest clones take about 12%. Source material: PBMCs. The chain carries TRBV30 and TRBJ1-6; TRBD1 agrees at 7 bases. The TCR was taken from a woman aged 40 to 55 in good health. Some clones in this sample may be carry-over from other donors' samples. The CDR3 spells CAWSVRSGGYNSPLHF. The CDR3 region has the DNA TGTGCCTGGAGTGTACGGTCAGGGGGCTATAATTCACCCCTCCACTTT.